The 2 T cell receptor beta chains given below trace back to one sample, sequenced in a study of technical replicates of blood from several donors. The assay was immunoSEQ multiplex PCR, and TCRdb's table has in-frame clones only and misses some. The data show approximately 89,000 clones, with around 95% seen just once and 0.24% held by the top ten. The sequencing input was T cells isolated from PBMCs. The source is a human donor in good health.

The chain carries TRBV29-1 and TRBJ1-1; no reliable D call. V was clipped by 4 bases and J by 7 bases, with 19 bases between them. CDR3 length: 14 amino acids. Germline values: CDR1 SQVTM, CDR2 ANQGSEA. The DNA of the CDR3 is TGCAGCGTTGGATCCGACCGGGAGATCTTTGAAGCTTTCTTT. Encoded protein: CSVGSDREIFEAFF.

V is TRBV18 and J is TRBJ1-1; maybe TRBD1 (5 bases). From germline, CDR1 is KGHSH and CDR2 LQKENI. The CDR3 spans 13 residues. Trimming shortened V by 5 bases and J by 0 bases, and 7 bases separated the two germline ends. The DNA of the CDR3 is TGTGCCAGCTCATTGGACATGAACACTGAAGCTTTCTTT. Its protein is CASSLDMNTEAFF.